The table lists the clone carrying this T cell receptor (beta chain) with many counts. Antigen unknown. The CDR3 loop spans 15 amino acids. Germline assignment: CDR1 SGHRS and CDR2 YFSETQ. Trimming cost V 4 bases and J 0 bases; bases outside gene matches: 4. Each donor (without exception) was a healthy Caucasian. The data were obtained in a study of identical twins. Overall study results and limits: Weaker excess twin sharing was observed in beta out-of-frame sequences. Memory repertoires lacked the insertion deficit that abundant cord blood beta clonotypes showed.

Carrying unique molecular identifiers, the cDNA also gained a universal primer site through template switching. Using its own MiXCR run on the 5' RACE reads, TCRdb lists one record per CDR3 protein. The data show about 530,000 distinct CDR3 sequences, roughly 15% seen once. The same sample was also used in a study of yellow fever vaccine responses in identical twins.

Specimen: CD4+ T cells sorted from blood. The chain has TRBV5-1 and TRBJ1-5, with 7 bases lining up with TRBD1. The receptor's source is a woman younger than 30 in good health. CDR3 loop: CASSRTGNSNQPQHF. CDR3 DNA sequence: TGCGCCAGCAGCCGGACAGGTAATAGCAATCAGCCCCAGCATTTT. Full variable domain (outside the CDR3, taken from reference TRBV5-1 and TRBJ1-5): KAGVTQTPRYLIKTRGQQVTLSCSPISGHRSVSWYQQTPGQGLQFLFEYFSETQRNKGNFPGRFSGRQFSNSRSEMNVSTLELGDSALYLCASSRTGNSNQPQHFGDGTRLSIL.